One sample yielded the 10 T cell receptor beta chains listed below, sequenced in a study of regulatory T cells in long-lasting Graves disease. The time point is: newly diagnosed GD, antithyroid drugs for less than 3 months. RNA from PBMCs was the source of the TCR library. Relying on iRepertoire HTBI primers and Arm-PCR of CDR3 regions, the team built TCR beta libraries. Via MiXCR, TCRdb re-called the multiplex PCR reads, giving one row per CDR3 protein. The data show about 530,000 distinct CDR3 sequences, with around 16% seen just once and 25% held by the top ten. Separately, the same data were catalogued under a study of T cells in Graves' hyperthyroidism and ophthalmopathy.

The sample in question was peripheral blood mononuclear cells (PBMCs), obtained at new diagnosis, from a patient treated with antithyroid drugs. All receptors come from a woman aged 35 to 60 with Graves disease.

The J gene is TRBJ1-1, the V gene TRBV3-1; no clear D gene. V gave up 1 base and J gave up 8 bases, with 14 bases separating them. The CDR3 spans 14 residues. Germline loops: CDR1 LGHDT, CDR2 YNNKEL (reference sequence). Here the CDR3 reads CASSQGTLLAEAFF. In nucleotides, the CDR3 is TGTGCCAGCAGCCAAGGGACGCTTCTCGCCGAAGCTTTCTTT.

This clonotype has more than one count but fewer than ten. The V gene is TRBV20-1, the J gene TRBJ2-7; 10 positions match TRBD1. J was trimmed by 3 bases and V by 6 bases; bases with no gene match: 5. From germline, CDR1 is DFQATT and CDR2 SNEGSKA (reference sequence). The length of the CDR3 is 13 residues. As DNA, the CDR3 is TGCAGTGCCCGGACAGGGGGGCTCTACGAGCAGTACTTC. This encodes CSARTGGLYEQYF.

For this clonotype: This could be a read error, since a much larger clone is one nucleotide away. The CDR3 region is CASSPSGALGNSYEQCF. CDR3 DNA: TGTGCCAGCAGCCCCAGCGGGGCCCTCGGGAACTCCTACGAGCAGTGCTTC. J is TRBJ2-7 and V is TRBV7-2; the match to TRBD2 covers 7 bases. The CDR3 extends over 17 amino acids. Germline lookup yields CDR1 SGHTA and CDR2 FQGNSA.

This clonotype was seen only a few times. The gene calls are TRBV13 and TRBJ2-1, with D hard to call. V dropped 5 bases and J dropped 2 bases, with 13 bases sitting between them. The CDR3 runs 15 residues. Germline-derived CDR1 and CDR2 are PRHDT and FYEKMQ (reference sequence). The CDR3 bases are TGTGCCAGCAGCCCAAATATAGGCCCCTACAATGAGCAGTTCTTC. Its translation is CASSPNIGPYNEQFF.

The chain has TRBV19 and TRBJ2-4; D is unresolved. Trimming removed 3 bases at V and 7 bases at J, with 13 bases between. CDR1 LNHDA and CDR2 SQIVND come from the germline V gene (reference sequence). This CDR3 has 14 residues. The CDR3 loop reads CASSMGSPHNIQYF. The CDR3 DNA reads as TGTGCCAGTAGTATGGGCAGTCCCCACAACATTCAGTACTTC.

The chain is built from TRBV7-6 and TRBJ1-3; D gene ambiguous. The CDR3 covers 15 residues. Germline V gene data show CDR1 as SGHVS and CDR2 as FNYEAQ. The V end lost 1 base, the J end lost 1 base, and 8 bases lay between the germline ends. CDR3 in DNA: TGTGCCAGCAGCTTAGGGGCCTTTTCTGGAAACACCATATATTTT. It codes for CASSLGAFSGNTIYF. The full variable domain, with the rest looked up from reference TRBV7-6 and TRBJ1-3, is GAGVSQSPRYKVTKRGQDVALRCDPISGHVSLYWYRQALGQGPEFLTYFNYEAQQDKSGLPNDRFSAERPEGSISTLTIQRTEQRDSAMYRCASSLGAFSGNTIYFGEGSWLTVV.

Remarks on this clonotype: This likely stems from a read error, as it lies one base from a far larger clone. The chain combines TRBV6-6 with TRBJ1-1; TRBD1 is a possible D gene (5 bases). CDR1 is MNHNY, CDR2 SVGAGI, per germline (reference sequence). Trimming shortened V by 0 bases and J by 3 bases, and 14 bases separated the two germline ends. The CDR3 is 16 amino acids. The CDR3 is CASSYSTRGGDTEAFF. The CDR3 bases are TGTGCCAGCAGTTACTCGACCCGCGGGGGGGACACTGAAGCTTTCTTT.

The genes are TRBV7-9 and TRBJ1-4; D is perhaps TRBD1 (5 bases). V lost 1 base to trimming and J lost 7 bases, with 13 bases between them. Germline CDR1 and CDR2: SEHNR and FQNEAQ (reference sequence). The CDR3 extends over 15 amino acids. CDR3 DNA: TGTGCCAGCAGCTTAGTGAAGGGGAGCATTGAAAAACTGTTTTTT. Residues: CASSLVKGSIEKLFF.

In this sample, this clonotype turned up many times. The chain has TRBV2 and TRBJ2-2; D not certain. The CDR3 is 16 residues long. Between the trimmed V and J ends, which lost 7 bases and 0 bases, there was a span of 15 bases. From germline, CDR1 is SNHLY and CDR2 FYNNEI. DNA for the CDR3: TGTGCCAGCACGTATGGGCAGTTAACGAACACCGGGGAGCTGTTTTTT. Encoded protein: CASTYGQLTNTGELFF.

The chain employs TRBV19 and TRBJ1-5; the D is unclear. Germline CDR1 reads LNHDA; CDR2 reads SQIVND (reference sequence). The CDR3 runs to 14 residues. The V end lost 6 bases, the J end lost 3 bases, and 12 bases lay between the germline ends. CDR3 region: CASREAGANQPQHF. The CDR3 DNA reads TGTGCCAGTAGAGAGGCAGGTGCCAATCAGCCCCAGCATTTT.